This T cell receptor (beta chain) was recorded in a study of cytomegalovirus exposure and HLA in healthy donors. This clone turned up a few times. What it binds is not known. The PCR used 60 Vbeta and 13 Jbeta primers. Generated by immunoSEQ multiplex PCR, the TCRdb table keeps only in-frame clones and is missing some. This sample has 150,000 to 200,000 clones, with around three quarters found just once. General observations from the study: In vitro assays verified that three CMV-associated chains recognized CMV antigens specifically. The presence/absence work took it that sequencing depth was about the same across donors.

The CDR3 has 12 residues. Looked up from germline, CDR1 is MDHEN and CDR2 is SYDVKM. V shed 5 bases and J shed 5 bases, with 9 bases lying between them. The sequenced material came from PBMCs. The J gene is TRBJ1-1, the V gene TRBV28; unclear D gene. The receptor was derived from a woman in her thirties in good health and CMV-seropositive. The chain's CDR3 is CASSQLRTEAFF. Here the CDR3 DNA reads TGTGCCAGCAGTCAACTCAGGACTGAAGCTTTCTTT.